The clone carrying this TCR beta chain was counted ten times or more. The method was immunoSEQ multiplex PCR; TCRdb's version includes in-frame clones alone and lacks a portion of them. The sample consists of about 66,000 clones, roughly nine tenths of them appearing once. The data are from a study of T cell changes during pregnancy in multiple sclerosis. The CDR3 is made up of 15 amino acids. The germline CDR1 and CDR2 sequences are SGHVS and FNYEAQ. V lost 1 base, J lost 9 bases, and 3 bases stayed unmatched. Sequenced material: CD8+ T cells from peripheral blood mononuclear cells, taken before pregnancy. This clonotype was obtained from a female donor with multiple sclerosis, enrolled in a pregnancy study. The chain joins TRBV7-6 to TRBJ1-6; 10 positions agree with TRBD1. The CDR3 region has the DNA TGTGCCAGCAGCTTAGGGACAGGGGGGGGTTCACCCCTCCACTTT. The encoded protein is CASSLGTGGGSPLHF.